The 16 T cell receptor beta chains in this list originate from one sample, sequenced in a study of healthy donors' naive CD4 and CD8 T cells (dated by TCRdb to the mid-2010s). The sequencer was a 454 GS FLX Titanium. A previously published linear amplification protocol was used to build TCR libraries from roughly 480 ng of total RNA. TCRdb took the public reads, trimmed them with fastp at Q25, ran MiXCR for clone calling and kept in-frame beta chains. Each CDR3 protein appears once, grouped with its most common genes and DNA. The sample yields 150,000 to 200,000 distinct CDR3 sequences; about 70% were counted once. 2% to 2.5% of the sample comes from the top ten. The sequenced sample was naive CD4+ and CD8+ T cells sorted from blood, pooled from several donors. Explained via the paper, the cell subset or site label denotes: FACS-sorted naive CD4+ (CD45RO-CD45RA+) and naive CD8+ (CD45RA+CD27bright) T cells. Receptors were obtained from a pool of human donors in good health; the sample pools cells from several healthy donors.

This CDR3 reads CASSSPGRPNQPQHF. In DNA form, the CDR3 reads TGTGCCAGTAGCTCCCCGGGACGCCCTAATCAGCCCCAGCATTTT. The genes are TRBV19 and TRBJ1-5; maybe TRBD1 (5 bases). This CDR3 region has 15 residues. Germline loops: CDR1 LNHDA, CDR2 SQIVND (reference sequence). Trimming removed 6 bases from V and 4 bases from J, with 16 bases in between.

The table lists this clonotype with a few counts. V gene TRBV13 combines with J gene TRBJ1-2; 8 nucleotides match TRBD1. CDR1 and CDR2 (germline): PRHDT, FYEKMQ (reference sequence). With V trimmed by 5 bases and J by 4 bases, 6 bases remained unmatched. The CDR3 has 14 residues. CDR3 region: CASSQSGGFYGYTF. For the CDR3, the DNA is TGTGCCAGCAGCCAGTCAGGGGGCTTCTATGGCTACACCTTC. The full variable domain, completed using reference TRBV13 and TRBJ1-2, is AAGVIQSPRHLIKEKRETATLKCYPIPRHDTVYWYQQGPGQDPQFLISFYEKMQSDKGSIPDRFSAQQFSDYHSELNMSSLELGDSALYFCASSQSGGFYGYTFGSGTRLTVV.

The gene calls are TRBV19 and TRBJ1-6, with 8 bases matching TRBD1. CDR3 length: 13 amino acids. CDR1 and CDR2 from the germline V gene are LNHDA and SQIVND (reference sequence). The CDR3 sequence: CATGNRGTSPLHF. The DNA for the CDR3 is TGTGCTACAGGGAACAGGGGGACTTCACCCCTCCACTTT.

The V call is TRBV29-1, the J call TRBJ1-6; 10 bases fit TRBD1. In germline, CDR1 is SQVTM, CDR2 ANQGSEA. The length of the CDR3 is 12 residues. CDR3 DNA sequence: TGCAACGTGGGACAGGGGAATTCACCCCTCCACTTT. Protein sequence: CNVGQGNSPLHF.

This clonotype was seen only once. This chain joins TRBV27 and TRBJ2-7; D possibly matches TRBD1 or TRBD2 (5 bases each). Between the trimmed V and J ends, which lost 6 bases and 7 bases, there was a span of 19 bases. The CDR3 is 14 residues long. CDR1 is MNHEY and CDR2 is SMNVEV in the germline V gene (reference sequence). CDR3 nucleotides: TGTGCCAGCAGCCTCACGGGACCGGTCTGGGAGCAGTACTTC. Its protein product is CASSLTGPVWEQYF.

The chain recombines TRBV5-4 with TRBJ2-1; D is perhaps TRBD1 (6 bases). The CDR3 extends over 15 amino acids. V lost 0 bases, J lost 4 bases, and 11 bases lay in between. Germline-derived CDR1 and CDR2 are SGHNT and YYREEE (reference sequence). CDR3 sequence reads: CASSLAGRGYNEQFF. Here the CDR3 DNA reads TGTGCCAGCAGCTTGGCGGGCAGGGGATACAATGAGCAGTTCTTC.

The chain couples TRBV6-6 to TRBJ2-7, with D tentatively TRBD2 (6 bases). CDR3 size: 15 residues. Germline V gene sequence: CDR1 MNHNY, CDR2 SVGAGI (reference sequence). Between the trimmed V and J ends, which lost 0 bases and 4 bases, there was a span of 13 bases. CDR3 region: CASSYSPGARYEQYF. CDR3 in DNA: TGTGCCAGCAGTTACTCGCCGGGAGCCCGATACGAGCAGTACTTC.

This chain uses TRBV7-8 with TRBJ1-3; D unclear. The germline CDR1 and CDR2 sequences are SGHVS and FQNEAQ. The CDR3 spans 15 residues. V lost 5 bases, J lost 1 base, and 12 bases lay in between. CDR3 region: CASSPALGSGNTIYF. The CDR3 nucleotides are TGTGCCAGCAGCCCCGCCTTAGGTTCTGGAAACACCATATATTTT.

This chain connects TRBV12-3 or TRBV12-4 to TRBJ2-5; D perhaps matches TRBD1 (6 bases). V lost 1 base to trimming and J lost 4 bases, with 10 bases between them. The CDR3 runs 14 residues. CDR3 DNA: TGTGCCAGCAGTTTAGTGGACAGCATAGAGACCCAGTACTTC. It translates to CASSLVDSIETQYF.

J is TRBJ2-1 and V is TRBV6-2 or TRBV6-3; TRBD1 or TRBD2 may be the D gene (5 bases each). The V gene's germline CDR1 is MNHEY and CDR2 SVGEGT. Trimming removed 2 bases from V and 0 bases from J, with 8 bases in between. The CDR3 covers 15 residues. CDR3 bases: TGTGCCAGCAGTTACGGGGGTTCCTCCTACAATGAGCAGTTCTTC. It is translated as CASSYGGSSYNEQFF.

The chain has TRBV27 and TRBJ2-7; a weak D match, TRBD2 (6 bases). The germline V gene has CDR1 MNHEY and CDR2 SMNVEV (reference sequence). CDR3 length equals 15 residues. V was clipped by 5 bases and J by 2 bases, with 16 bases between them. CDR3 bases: TGTGCCAGCAGTCCCCGGGCTAGCGCTACCTACGAGCAGTACTTC. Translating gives CASSPRASATYEQYF.

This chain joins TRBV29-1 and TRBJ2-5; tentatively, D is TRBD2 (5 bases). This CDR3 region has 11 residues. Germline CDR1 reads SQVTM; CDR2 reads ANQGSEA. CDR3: CTTGVRETQYF. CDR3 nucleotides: TGCACGACCGGGGTGAGGGAGACCCAGTACTTC.

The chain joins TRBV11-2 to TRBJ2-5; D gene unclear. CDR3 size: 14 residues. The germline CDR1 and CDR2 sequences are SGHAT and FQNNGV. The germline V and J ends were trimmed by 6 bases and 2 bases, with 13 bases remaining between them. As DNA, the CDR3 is TGTGCCAGCAGGGGTATGGCAGCACAAGAGACCCAGTACTTC. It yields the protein CASRGMAAQETQYF.

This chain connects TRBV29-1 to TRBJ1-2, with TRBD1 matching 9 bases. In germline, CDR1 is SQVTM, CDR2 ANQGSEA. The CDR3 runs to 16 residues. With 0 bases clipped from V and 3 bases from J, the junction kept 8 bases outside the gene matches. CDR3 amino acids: CSVEDSNRGPDYGYTF. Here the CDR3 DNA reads TGCAGCGTTGAAGATTCAAACAGGGGGCCCGACTATGGCTACACCTTC.

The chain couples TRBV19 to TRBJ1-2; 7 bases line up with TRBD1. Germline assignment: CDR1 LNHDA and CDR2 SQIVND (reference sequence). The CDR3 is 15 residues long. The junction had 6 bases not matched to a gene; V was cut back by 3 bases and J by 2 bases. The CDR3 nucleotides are TGTGCCAGTAGTATGTTTGTGGGACAGAACTATGGCTACACCTTC. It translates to CASSMFVGQNYGYTF.

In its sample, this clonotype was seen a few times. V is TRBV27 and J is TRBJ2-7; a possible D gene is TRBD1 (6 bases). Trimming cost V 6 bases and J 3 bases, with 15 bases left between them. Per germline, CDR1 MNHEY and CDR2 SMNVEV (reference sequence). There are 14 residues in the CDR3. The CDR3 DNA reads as TGTGCCAGCAGCAAGGACAGTCCAATCTACGAGCAGTACTTC. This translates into CASSKDSPIYEQYF.